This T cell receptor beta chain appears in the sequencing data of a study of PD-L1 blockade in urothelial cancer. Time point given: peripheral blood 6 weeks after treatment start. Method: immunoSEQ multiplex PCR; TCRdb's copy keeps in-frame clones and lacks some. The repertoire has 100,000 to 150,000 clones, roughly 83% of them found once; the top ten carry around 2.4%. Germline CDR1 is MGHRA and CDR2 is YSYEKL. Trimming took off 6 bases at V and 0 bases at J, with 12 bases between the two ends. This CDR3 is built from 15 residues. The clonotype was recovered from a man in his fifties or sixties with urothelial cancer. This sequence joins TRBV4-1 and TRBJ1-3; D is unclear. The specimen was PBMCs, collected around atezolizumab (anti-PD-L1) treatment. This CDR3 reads CASSEEGYSGNTIYF. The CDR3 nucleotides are TGCGCCAGCAGTGAGGAGGGATACTCTGGAAACACCATATATTTT.